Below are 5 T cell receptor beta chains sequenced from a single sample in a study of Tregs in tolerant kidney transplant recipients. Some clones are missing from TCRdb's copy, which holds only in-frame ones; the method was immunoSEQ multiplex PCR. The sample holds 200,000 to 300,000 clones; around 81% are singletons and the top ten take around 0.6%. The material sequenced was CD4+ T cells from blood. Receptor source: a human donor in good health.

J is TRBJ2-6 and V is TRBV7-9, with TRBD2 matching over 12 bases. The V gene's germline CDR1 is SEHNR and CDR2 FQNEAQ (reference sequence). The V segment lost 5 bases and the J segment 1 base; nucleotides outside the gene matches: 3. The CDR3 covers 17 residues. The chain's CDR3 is CASSPGTSGSGANVLTF. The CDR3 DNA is TGTGCCAGCAGCCCAGGGACTAGCGGGTCTGGGGCCAACGTCCTGACTTTC.

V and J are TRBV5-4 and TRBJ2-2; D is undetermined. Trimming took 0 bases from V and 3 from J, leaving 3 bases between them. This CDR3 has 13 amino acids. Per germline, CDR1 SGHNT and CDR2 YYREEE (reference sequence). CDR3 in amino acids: CASSLAHTGELFF. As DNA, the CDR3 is TGTGCCAGCAGCTTGGCACACACCGGGGAGCTGTTTTTT.

This CDR3 is CASSLSRGRENTIYF. As DNA, the CDR3 is TGTGCCAGCAGCTTAAGTAGGGGGCGAGAAAACACCATATATTTT. V is TRBV7-9 and J is TRBJ1-3; 7 bases are a match to TRBD1. The trim removed 2 bases at V and 6 bases at J, leaving 7 bases unmatched. Germline lookup yields CDR1 SEHNR and CDR2 FQNEAQ (reference sequence). The CDR3 spans 15 residues.

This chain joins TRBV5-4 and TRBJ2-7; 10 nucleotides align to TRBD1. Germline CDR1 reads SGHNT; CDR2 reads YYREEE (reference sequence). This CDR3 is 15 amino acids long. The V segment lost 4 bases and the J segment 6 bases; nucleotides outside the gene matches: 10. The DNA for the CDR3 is TGTGCCAGCAGCAACGACAGGGGGCGCTTCTTCGAGCAGTACTTC. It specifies CASSNDRGRFFEQYF.

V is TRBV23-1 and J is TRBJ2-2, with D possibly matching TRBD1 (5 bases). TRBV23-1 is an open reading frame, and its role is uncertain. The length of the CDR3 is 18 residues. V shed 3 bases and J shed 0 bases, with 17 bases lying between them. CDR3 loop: CASSHSTGHPANTGELFF. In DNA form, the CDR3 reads TGCGCCAGCAGTCATTCCACAGGCCACCCGGCGAACACCGGGGAGCTGTTTTTT.